This TCR beta chain originates from a study of CD8 T cells in ankylosing spondylitis. Overall study findings and caveats: Reactive arthritis synovial fluid and blood were previously reported to contain some motif variants. Reportedly, disease-linked clones are significantly enriched in ankylosing spondylitis patients' matched synovial fluid. Disease-linked clones had a CD8+ phenotype and relatively low frequency in peripheral blood.

Quantitative 5'-RACE was performed with molecular barcodes, and it yielded the TCR beta libraries. Using its own MiXCR run on the 5' RACE reads, TCRdb lists one record per CDR3 protein. Seen here are about 250,000 distinct CDR3 sequences, more than 9% observed once, and the top ten hold 2.6%. Of note for this clonotype: The target antigen is unknown.

J lost 8 bases, V lost 6 bases, and 15 bases had no gene match. The CDR3 length is 14 residues. The V gene's germline CDR1 is SQVTM and CDR2 ANQGSEA. Sequencing input: blood, either unsorted or a sorted T cell fraction (not recorded which). The source is a male donor with ankylosing spondylitis or in good health (not recorded which). V is TRBV29-1 and J is TRBJ1-2, with 7 bases aligning to TRBD1. This chain's CDR3 is CSVLIQQGPLGYTF. CDR3 nucleotide sequence: TGCAGCGTCTTAATTCAACAGGGGCCCCTGGGCTACACCTTC. Full variable domain (missing parts from reference TRBV29-1 and TRBJ1-2): SAVISQKPSRDICQRGTSLTIQCQVDSQVTMMFWYRQQPGQSLTLIATANQGSEATYESGFVIDKFPISRPNLTFSTLTVSNMSPEDSSIYLCSVLIQQGPLGYTFGSGTRLTVV.